Listed below are T cell receptor beta chains from one sample, sequenced in a study of blood T cell repertoires in COVID-19. Profiling relied on immunoSEQ multiplex PCR, and the TCRdb table lists in-frame clones only, not all of them. In the table there are about 120,000 clones, 75% to 85% of which are singletons. Sequenced material: peripheral blood. These receptors were taken from a woman aged 45-59 years with acute or convalescent COVID-19. Both conserved end residues are part of each CDR3. A D gene is named only where the DNA matches it firmly. The size entry is marked missing in some rows and otherwise reads once, few, many or a size class.

NA | NA | TRBJ2-1 | TRBV7-9 | TGTGCCAGCAGCTCCCTCGCGGGAAGCTCCTACAATGAGCAGTTCTTC | CASSSLAGSSYNEQFF
NA | NA | TRBJ1-6 | TRBV21-1 | TGTGCCAGCAGCAAAGCGCGCGACAGGGGTTCTGATAATTCACCCCTCCACTTT | CASSKARDRGSDNSPLHF
NA | NA | TRBJ2-7 | TRBV11-2 | TGTGCCAGCAGCTTAGGGCTAGCAGCTTACGAGCAGTACTTC | CASSLGLAAYEQYF
TRBD1 | NA | TRBJ2-2 | TRBV5-4 | TGTGCCAGCAGCTTAGACAGGGTCGCGAACACCGGGGAGCTGTTTTTT | CASSLDRVANTGELFF
TRBD1 | NA | TRBJ2-5 | TRBV14 | TGTGCCAGCAGTCCAGGACAGGGGGAGACCCAGTACTTC | CASSPGQGETQYF
TRBD1 | NA | TRBJ1-2 | TRBV7-9 | TGTGCCAGCACCCTGACAGGGAGCGCGAATGGCTACACCTTC | CASTLTGSANGYTF
NA | NA | TRBJ2-2 | TRBV11-2 | TGTGCCAGCAGCCTTAGCGGAGCGAACACCGGGGAGCTGTTTTTT | CASSLSGANTGELFF
NA | NA | TRBJ1-2 | TRBV10-3 | TGTGCCATCAGTGGGGCGATGTCGGATTATGGCTACACCTTC | CAISGAMSDYGYTF
TRBD1 | NA | TRBJ2-1 | TRBV11-2 | TGTGCCAGCAGCATACGAAGACAGGGATATTACAATGAGCAGTTCTTC | CASSIRRQGYYNEQFF
NA | NA | TRBJ1-2 | TRBV18 | TGTGCCAGCTCATCTGGGGTCGCCAGGGGTCATGGCTACACCTTC | CASSSGVARGHGYTF
TRBD1 | NA | TRBJ1-1 | TRBV19 | TGTGCCAGTAGTGAGTACAGGGGCCGGCACACTGAAGCTTTCTTT | CASSEYRGRHTEAFF
TRBD2 | NA | TRBJ2-1 | TRBV7-2 | TGTGCCAGCAGCACCCCGGGAGGAGGGCCGAGGTCCTACAATGGGCAGTTCTTC | CASSTPGGGPRSYNGQFF
NA | NA | TRBJ1-2 | TRBV9 | TGTGCCAGCAGCGTAGGTGGACTCTATGGCTACACCTTC | CASSVGGLYGYTF
NA | NA | TRBJ2-2 | TRBV18 | TGTGCCAGCTCACCACCGTCACAGTACACCGGGGAGCTGTTTTTT | CASSPPSQYTGELFF
TRBD1 | NA | TRBJ1-5 | TRBV2 | TGTGCCAGCAGTGGGACAGGCGGGAATCAGCCCCAGCATTTT | CASSGTGGNQPQHF
NA | NA | TRBJ2-7 | TRBV5-1 | TGCGCCAGCAGCACTGCCCCTAGGAGGACCTACGAGCAGTACTTC | CASSTAPRRTYEQYF
TRBD2 | NA | TRBJ2-1 | TRBV18 | TGTGCCAGCTCCCGCGGACTAGCGGGAGCCGATGAGCAGTTCTTC | CASSRGLAGADEQFF
TRBD1 | NA | TRBJ1-6 | TRBV7-9 | TGTGCCAGCAGCCCTTCTGGACAGGGGGGATCACCCCTCCACTTT | CASSPSGQGGSPLHF
NA | NA | TRBJ1-5 | TRBV11-2 | TGTGCCAGCAGCTCTAATAGCAATCAGCCCCAGCATTTT | CASSSNSNQPQHF
TRBD2 | NA | TRBJ2-3 | TRBV29-1 | TGCAGCGTCTTAGCGGGAGGGGCAGATACGCAGTATTTT | CSVLAGGADTQYF
TRBD1 | NA | TRBJ2-3 | TRBV28 | TGTGCCAGCAGTCCAGGACAGGGGTCAGATACGCAGTATTTT | CASSPGQGSDTQYF
TRBD2 | NA | TRBJ2-7 | TRBV7-2 | TGTGCCAGCAGCTTAGAGATGGCGGGGGGCCCCGAGCAGTACTTC | CASSLEMAGGPEQYF
TRBD2 | NA | TRBJ2-3 | TRBV10-1 | TGCGCCAGCAGTGAGTCCCCGGGACTAGCGACAGATACGCAGTATTTT | CASSESPGLATDTQYF
NA | NA | TRBJ1-3 | TRBV5-4 | TGTGCCAGCAGCTTTGACAGGGGAAACACCATATATTTT | CASSFDRGNTIYF
NA | NA | TRBJ2-2 | TRBV7-3 | TGTGCCAGCAGCCCCGGGAGATACACCGGGGAGCTGTTTTTT | CASSPGRYTGELFF
NA | NA | TRBJ2-7 | TRBV6-4 | TGTGCCAGCAGTGGACAGAACCCAGGCTACGAGCAGTACTTC | CASSGQNPGYEQYF
TRBD2 | NA | TRBJ2-1 | TRBV9 | TGTGCCAGCAGCCCTGCGGGGCGGGGGGCATACAATGAGCAGTTCTTC | CASSPAGRGAYNEQFF
NA | NA | TRBJ1-1 | TRBV30 | TGTGCCTACCAGCGGATGAACACTGAAGCTTTCTTT | CAYQRMNTEAFF
NA | NA | TRBJ2-3 | TRBV20-1 | TGCAGTGCGAGACCCCAAAATACGCAGTATTTT | CSARPQNTQYF
TRBD1 | NA | TRBJ1-1 | TRBV19 | TGTGCCAGTAGTTTACAGGGGCCCGGGGCTTTCTTT | CASSLQGPGAFF
TRBD1 | once | TRBJ2-7 | TRBV19 | TGTGCCAGTAGTAAAGGACAGGGGGCTTCCTACGAGCAGTACTTC | CASSKGQGASYEQYF
NA | NA | TRBJ1-2 | TRBV7-9 | TGTGCCAGCAGCTTAGAGTACGGGAACTATGGCTACACCTTC | CASSLEYGNYGYTF
TRBD1 | NA | TRBJ2-1 | TRBV28 | TGTGCCAGCAGTTTAGGGACAGCCGAATCCTACAATGAGCAGTTCTTC | CASSLGTAESYNEQFF
NA | few | TRBJ1-5 | TRBV29-1 | TGCAGCGTTAGACAGTCTTTCAATCAGCCCCAGCATTTT | CSVRQSFNQPQHF
NA | few | TRBJ2-2 | TRBV28 | TGTGCCAGCAGTTTAGGCGGGGCCGGAACCGGGGAGCTGTTTTTT | CASSLGGAGTGELFF
TRBD2 | NA | TRBJ2-1 | TRBV4-2 | TGTGCCAGCAGCCAAATCCGGGGGGGCCCCGACTACAATGAGCAGTTCTTC | CASSQIRGGPDYNEQFF
TRBD1 | once | TRBJ1-1 | TRBV14 | TGTGCCAGCAGCCAGGGACAGGGAGCGAACACTGAAGCTTTCTTT | CASSQGQGANTEAFF
NA | few | TRBJ1-4 | TRBV6-6 | TGTGCCAGCAGTCGTTCCGTCGGCAGGACTAATTCGGCAACTAATGAAAAACTGTTTTTT | CASSRSVGRTNSATNEKLFF
NA | NA | TRBJ2-1 | TRBV2 | TGTGCCAGCAGTTTAAACGGAGTTCGAGATGAGCAGTTCTTC | CASSLNGVRDEQFF
NA | NA | TRBJ1-2 | TRBV6-5 | TGTGCCAGCAGTTTGAGTAGGGGGAACTATGGCTACACCTTC | CASSLSRGNYGYTF
NA | NA | TRBJ2-7 | TRBV30 | TGTGCCTGGCAACGGGACAACTACGAGCAGTACTTC | CAWQRDNYEQYF
TRBD1 | NA | TRBJ2-3 | TRBV29-1 | TGCAGCGTTGGGGGACAGGGAGGGGCAGATACGCAGTATTTT | CSVGGQGGADTQYF
NA | NA | TRBJ2-1 | TRBV11-2 | TGTGCCAGCAGCTTAGATCTATCTGGGGGAGGCGAGCAGTTCTTC | CASSLDLSGGGEQFF
TRBD2 | few | TRBJ2-5 | TRBV18 | TGTGCCAGCTCACCACCAAGGTCTAGCGGACAAGAGACCCAGTACTTC | CASSPPRSSGQETQYF
TRBD1 | NA | TRBJ1-1 | TRBV19 | TGTGCCAGTAGTCCTTCGACAGGGGGGAACACTGAAGCTTTCTTT | CASSPSTGGNTEAFF
NA | NA | TRBJ1-1 | TRBV2 | TGTGCCAGAAGTCTTGCAGGAACTGAAGCTTTCTTT | CARSLAGTEAFF
TRBD2 | NA | TRBJ2-3 | TRBV5-1 | TGCGCCAGCAGCTTACTTGGGACTAGCGGTCCCACAGATACGCAGTATTTT | CASSLLGTSGPTDTQYF
NA | NA | TRBJ1-1 | TRBV30 | TGTGCCTGGACCCAGGGGATGACTGAAGCTTTCTTT | CAWTQGMTEAFF
NA | NA | TRBJ2-1 | TRBV5-1 | TGCGCCAGCAGCTTGGACTGGAGCTCCTACAATGAGCAGTTCTTC | CASSLDWSSYNEQFF
NA | NA | TRBJ1-2 | TRBV12-3/TRBV12-4 | TGTGCCAGCAGTTTGGGGGGGAGCTACACCTTC | CASSLGGSYTF
NA | NA | TRBJ2-2 | TRBV5-1 | TGCGCCAGCAGCTCCGGACAGACGAACACCGGGGAGCTGTTTTTT | CASSSGQTNTGELFF
TRBD1 | NA | TRBJ2-5 | TRBV28 | TGTGCCAGCAGTTTAACAGGGGCCGGGCAAGAGACCCAGTACTTC | CASSLTGAGQETQYF
TRBD2 | NA | TRBJ2-1 | TRBV6-5 | TGTGCCAGCAGTTACTCCCGCGGGGGCTCCTACAATGAGCAGTTCTTC | CASSYSRGGSYNEQFF
NA | NA | TRBJ1-4 | TRBV23-1 | TGCGCCAGCAGTCAACAATGCCAGGGGCCGTCGTTCGAAAAACTGTTTTTT | CASSQQCQGPSFEKLFF
NA | NA | TRBJ2-7 | TRBV28 | TGTGCCACAAGAGGATACTACGAGCAGTACTTC | CATRGYYEQYF